The 30 T cell receptor beta chains below were found in one sample sequenced in a study of persistence of HIV-infected CD4 T cells. Cells were stimulated nonspecifically with anti-CD3/anti-CD28 magnetic beads. Sorting of responding CD4+ T cells relied on upregulated CD40 ligand together with CD69. Their specific antigens are unknown. The immunoSEQ assay was version 4, run in survey mode. Clones were sequenced by immunoSEQ multiplex PCR, and TCRdb holds only the in-frame ones, with some missing. Of 40,000 to 55,000 clones detected, 75% to 90% appear once; the ten largest clones hold 3.3%. This specimen was CD4+ T cells sorted from PBMCs after approximately 20-hour stimulation, taken from a patient who received antiretroviral therapy. These receptors all stem from an adult woman with HIV who was CMV-seropositive.

The V gene is TRBV5-1, the J gene TRBJ1-4; maybe TRBD1 (5 bases). The CDR3 spans 14 residues. The germline gives CDR1 SGHRS, CDR2 YFSETQ. The V end was cut by 4 bases, the J end by 5 bases, with 12 bases between. CDR3 nucleotide sequence: TGCGCCAGCAGCCTAGGGTGGGGGAATGAAAAACTGTTTTTT. It yields the protein CASSLGWGNEKLFF.

The chain has TRBV18 and TRBJ2-5; D is uncertain. V was clipped by 1 base and J by 3 bases, with 12 bases between them. The germline V gene has CDR1 KGHSH and CDR2 LQKENI. The CDR3 contains 15 residues. This CDR3 is CASSPQGRAEETQYF. For the CDR3, the DNA is TGTGCCAGCTCACCACAGGGAAGGGCGGAAGAGACCCAGTACTTC.

The chain uses TRBV10-3 and TRBJ2-3; TRBD1 might be the D (6 bases). V shed 0 bases and J shed 5 bases, with 24 bases lying between them. The CDR3 consists of 19 residues. CDR1 ENHRY and CDR2 SYGVKD come from the germline V gene. CDR3: CAISESMRLGRDTQDTQYF. DNA for the CDR3: TGTGCCATCAGTGAGTCGATGAGGCTTGGCAGGGACACACAAGATACGCAGTATTTT.

This clone occurred once. The V gene is TRBV7-2, the J gene TRBJ2-7, with no clear D. The CDR3 is 14 residues long. V lost 5 bases, J lost 4 bases, and 15 bases lay in between. Germline V CDR1 and CDR2: SGHTA, FQGNSA. Written as DNA, the CDR3 is TGTGCCAGCAGCCACTGGTCCCGGCGGTACGAGCAGTACTTC. Its translation is CASSHWSRRYEQYF.

The CDR3, as DNA: TGTGCCAGCACTTACCGGGACAGGGACACTGAAGCTTTCTTT. It yields the protein CASTYRDRDTEAFF. The chain couples TRBV7-2 to TRBJ1-1; 9 bases align to TRBD1. V trimming: 7 bases; J trimming: 3 bases; junction bases outside the gene matches: 6. The germline V gene has CDR1 SGHTA and CDR2 FQGNSA. The CDR3 totals 14 residues.

The V and J genes are TRBV5-4 and TRBJ1-1; no clear D gene. Looked up from germline, CDR1 is SGHNT and CDR2 is YYREEE (reference sequence). This CDR3 region has 13 residues. V was shortened by 7 bases and J by 10 bases, with 20 bases between the two germline ends. For the CDR3, the DNA is TGTGCCAGCTCTCCGCTTAAAGGATTGGGAGCTTTCTTT. Its translation is CASSPLKGLGAFF.

The gene calls are TRBV18 and TRBJ2-7; D is perhaps TRBD1 (6 bases). Between the trimmed V and J ends, which lost 1 base and 5 bases, there was a span of 12 bases. Germline CDR1 is KGHSH and CDR2 is LQKENI. The CDR3 extends over 14 amino acids. The CDR3 here is CASSPRQVSNEQYF. As DNA, the CDR3 is TGTGCCAGCTCACCACGACAGGTTAGCAACGAGCAGTACTTC.

This chain links TRBV6-2 or TRBV6-3 with TRBJ2-2; 7 bases map to TRBD2. The germline CDR1 and CDR2 sequences are MNHEY and SVGEGT. J was trimmed by 2 bases and V by 6 bases; bases with no gene match: 9. CDR3 size: 16 residues. For the CDR3, the DNA is TGTGCCAGCAGCAAGCGGGATCTCCGAAACACCGGGGAGCTGTTTTTT. It is translated as CASSKRDLRNTGELFF.

This clone is a singleton in its sample. This sequence joins TRBV3-1 (or the pseudogene TRBV3-2) and TRBJ2-3; TRBD2 agrees at 11 bases. J gave up 2 bases and V 1 base, and 14 bases lay outside the gene matches. Germline V lookup: CDR1 LGHDT, CDR2 YNNKEL (reference sequence). The CDR3 is made up of 20 amino acids. The CDR3 DNA sequence: TGTGCCAGCAGCCAAGTTCAGAGACTAGCGGGGACGACAAACACAGATACGCAGTATTTT. Amino acid sequence: CASSQVQRLAGTTNTDTQYF.

This clone was detected a few times. The CDR3 does not end in the conserved phenylalanine or tryptophan, so this is likely a read error. Because the CDR3's place on the DNA is in doubt, the DNA is left out and the CDR3 is given as listed by TCRdb. The chain couples TRBV2 to TRBJ1-1; the D call in the table, TRBD1, was not verified against the DNA. In germline, CDR1 is SNHLY, CDR2 FYNNEI. Termini included, the CDR3 measures 12 amino acids. CDR3 protein: CASSEQEIRPFS.

This clone was observed a single time. This chain connects TRBV4-1 to TRBJ2-3, with D hard to call. V gave up 1 base and J gave up 2 bases, with 19 bases separating them. The CDR3 loop spans 18 amino acids. Germline-derived CDR1 and CDR2 are MGHRA and YSYEKL. The CDR3 bases are TGCGCCAGCAGCCAAGGGATCCCTCTGGTGCGGTCCACAGATACGCAGTATTTT. This sequence encodes CASSQGIPLVRSTDTQYF.

The chain links TRBV5-1 to TRBJ1-2; 10 bases align to TRBD1. Trimming at V came to 4 bases and at J to 5 bases, leaving 2 bases not matched to a gene. Germline V gene lookup returns CDR1 SGHRS and CDR2 YFSETQ. The CDR3 covers 13 residues. The CDR3 DNA is TGCGCCAGCAGCCGGGACAGGGGTTATGGCTACACCTTC. Translated: CASSRDRGYGYTF.

The CDR3: CASSYSGGVGELFF. The DNA of the CDR3 is TGTGCCAGCAGTTACTCCGGGGGTGTCGGGGAGCTGTTTTTT. The rearrangement uses TRBV6-5 and TRBJ2-2, with D perhaps matching TRBD2 (6 bases). CDR1 MNHEY and CDR2 SVGAGI come from the germline V gene. CDR3 length: 14 residues. Trimming pared 0 bases from V and 7 bases from J, leaving 9 bases between.

This clone was observed once. The chain is built from TRBV12-3 or TRBV12-4 and TRBJ1-3; D might be TRBD1 (6 bases). The CDR3 spans 13 residues. V lost 6 bases to trimming and J lost 8 bases, with 14 bases between them. CDR3 loop: CASRTQGRDTIYF. The CDR3 coding sequence is TGTGCCAGCAGGACTCAGGGGCGGGACACCATATATTTT.

This rearrangement joins TRBV12-3 or TRBV12-4 to TRBJ1-2; no definite D call. Between the trimmed V and J ends, which lost 2 bases and 4 bases, there was a span of 8 bases. The CDR3 runs 13 residues. The chain's CDR3 is CASSLQVLYGYTF. As DNA, the CDR3 is TGTGCCAGCAGTTTACAGGTGCTCTATGGCTACACCTTC.

The sample holds one count of this clone. The chain has TRBV18 and TRBJ1-2, with D uncertain. This CDR3 spans 14 amino acids. The V end was cut by 3 bases, the J end by 2 bases, with 10 bases between. The V gene's germline CDR1 is KGHSH and CDR2 LQKENI. CDR3 coding DNA: TGTGCCAGCTCACCCCTGAAGGAGAACTATGGCTACACCTTC. This translates into CASSPLKENYGYTF.

The rearrangement uses TRBV18 and TRBJ1-4; no clear D. The germline V gene has CDR1 KGHSH and CDR2 LQKENI. Between the trimmed V and J ends, which lost 6 bases and 5 bases, there was a span of 16 bases. The CDR3 runs to 15 residues. The CDR3 DNA follows: TGTGCCAGCTCGCCCCGTATGATGATAAATGAAAAACTGTTTTTT. This translates into CASSPRMMINEKLFF.

The chain uses TRBV6-5 and TRBJ1-1; TRBD1 is a possible D gene (6 bases). The CDR3 runs 14 residues. Germline CDR1 and CDR2: MNHEY and SVGAGI. V lost 10 bases and J lost 6, with 21 bases in between. This CDR3 is CATTVQGKLAEAFF. The DNA for the CDR3 is TGTGCCACGACTGTACAGGGTAAACTTGCTGAAGCTTTCTTT.

The chain joins TRBV28 to TRBJ1-2; 8 bases agree with TRBD1. V was pared by 3 bases and J by 4 bases, with 7 bases of the junction left unmatched. The CDR3 length is 15 residues. The germline V gene has CDR1 MDHEN and CDR2 SYDVKM. The CDR3, as DNA: TGTGCCAGCAGTTTCCCCCGCACAGGGGGCTATGGCTACACCTTC. Amino acid sequence: CASSFPRTGGYGYTF.

The chain recombines TRBV14 with TRBJ2-5, with D perhaps matching TRBD1 (6 bases). Trimming left V 1 base short and J 5 bases short, with 20 bases between. The germline V gene has CDR1 SGHDN and CDR2 FVKESK. This CDR3 region has 17 residues. CDR3 sequence: CASSQGRTGRVLETQYF. In DNA, the CDR3 is TGTGCCAGCAGCCAAGGTCGTACAGGGCGCGTTCTGGAGACCCAGTACTTC. The full variable domain, its missing parts supplied by reference TRBV14 and TRBJ2-5, is EAGVTQFPSHSVIEKGQTVTLRCDPISGHDNLYWYRRVMGKEIKFLLHFVKESKQDESGMPNNRFLAERTGGTYSTLKVQPAELEDSGVYFCASSQGRTGRVLETQYFGPGTRLLVL.

The CDR3 here is CASSSGTLSYEQYF. In DNA form, the CDR3 reads TGTGCCAGCAGTTCCGGGACGTTATCCTACGAGCAGTACTTC. The chain is built from TRBV6-5 and TRBJ2-7; D might be TRBD1 or TRBD2, each matching 5 bases. This CDR3 has 14 residues. Germline CDR1 reads MNHEY; CDR2 reads SVGAGI. V lost 4 bases, J lost 1 base, and 11 bases lay in between.

The chain joins TRBV27 to TRBJ2-1, with no clear D. The V gene's germline CDR1 is MNHEY and CDR2 SMNVEV (reference sequence). Trimming shortened V by 0 bases and J by 3 bases, and 6 bases separated the two germline ends. The CDR3 extends over 14 amino acids. CDR3 sequence: CASSLSGDYNEQFF. CDR3 DNA: TGTGCCAGCAGTTTATCCGGAGACTACAATGAGCAGTTCTTC.

The chain links TRBV28 to TRBJ1-6, with unresolved D. CDR3 size: 15 residues. Germline V lookup: CDR1 MDHEN, CDR2 SYDVKM. Trimming pared 7 bases from V and 4 bases from J, leaving 14 bases between. The DNA of the CDR3 is TGTGCCAGCAACGAACCGACTCCTTATAATTCACCCCTCCACTTT. Protein product: CASNEPTPYNSPLHF.

The rearrangement uses TRBV19 and TRBJ2-7, with TRBD1 identical over 8 bases. Germline V gives CDR1 LNHDA, CDR2 SQIVND (reference sequence). The junction had 4 bases not matched to a gene; V was cut back by 8 bases and J by 1 base. The CDR3 spans 13 residues. This CDR3 is CASQQGVSYEQYF. The CDR3 bases are TGTGCCAGTCAACAGGGGGTGTCCTACGAGCAGTACTTC. Complete variable domain (other parts from reference TRBV19 and TRBJ2-7): DGGITQSPKYLFRKEGQNVTLSCEQNLNHDAMYWYRQDPGQGLRLIYYSQIVNDFQKGDIAEGYSVSREKKESFPLTVTSAQKNPTAFYLCASQQGVSYEQYFGPGTRLTVT.

The count of this clone is one. The rearrangement joins TRBV15 to TRBJ1-5; unclear D gene. Germline-derived CDR1 and CDR2 are LNHNV and YYDKDF (reference sequence). The CDR3 runs to 13 residues. Trimming took off 3 bases at V and 9 bases at J, with 12 bases between the two ends. The CDR3 is CATSSLGTGPQHF. CDR3 nucleotides: TGTGCCACCAGCAGCCTGGGCACGGGGCCCCAGCATTTT.

The chain has TRBV5-6 and TRBJ1-1; D unresolved. CDR1 is SGHDT and CDR2 is YYEEEE in the germline V gene. This CDR3 contains 13 residues. Trimming took off 0 bases at V and 6 bases at J, with 9 bases between the two ends. CDR3 residues: CASSLEVGAEAFF. In DNA, the CDR3 is TGTGCCAGCAGCTTGGAGGTTGGGGCTGAAGCTTTCTTT.

This chain connects TRBV11-3 to TRBJ1-1, with a tentative D call TRBD1 (5 bases). This CDR3 region has 13 residues. V dropped 3 bases and J dropped 10 bases, with 15 bases sitting between them. CDR1 is SGHNT, CDR2 YENEEA, per germline. The CDR3 nucleotides read TGTGCCAGCAGCTTCAAGAGAACAGGAGGAGCTTTCTTT. It translates to CASSFKRTGGAFF.

This clone showed up just once. The chain couples TRBV5-4 to TRBJ2-3; 13 nucleotides agree with TRBD2. With V trimmed by 4 bases and J by 0 bases, 11 bases remained unmatched. CDR3 length: 19 residues. From germline, CDR1 is SGHNT and CDR2 YYREEE (reference sequence). The CDR3 here is CASSPRVGTSGASTDTQYF. CDR3 DNA: TGTGCCAGCAGCCCCCGAGTGGGGACTAGCGGGGCGAGCACAGATACGCAGTATTTT.

This sequence joins TRBV29-1 and TRBJ1-4, with D unclear. Germline V gene sequence: CDR1 SQVTM, CDR2 ANQGSEA. The CDR3 has 13 amino acids. V lost 4 bases and J 3 bases, leaving 9 bases between the germline ends. The CDR3: CSVVEQPNEKLFF. The CDR3 coding sequence is TGCAGCGTTGTTGAACAGCCTAATGAAAAACTGTTTTTT. Full variable domain (remainder filled in from reference TRBV29-1 and TRBJ1-4): SAVISQKPSRDICQRGTSLTIQCQVDSQVTMMFWYRQQPGQSLTLIATANQGSEATYESGFVIDKFPISRPNLTFSTLTVSNMSPEDSSIYLCSVVEQPNEKLFFGSGTQLSVL.

The chain joins TRBV5-5 to TRBJ2-6; no clear D gene. The germline V gene encodes CDR1 SGHKS and CDR2 YYEKEE (reference sequence). V gave up 2 bases and J gave up 0 bases, with 12 bases separating them. CDR3 size: 17 residues. CDR3 nucleotides: TGTGCCAGCAGCTTTTTTAGTCTCTTCTCTGGGGCCAACGTCCTGACTTTC. Its translation is CASSFFSLFSGANVLTF. Together with reference TRBV5-5 and TRBJ2-6, the CDR3 gives the full variable domain: DAGVTQSPTHLIKTRGQQVTLRCSPISGHKSVSWYQQVLGQGPQFIFQYYEKEERGRGNFPDRFSARQFPNYSSELNVNALLLGDSALYLCASSFFSLFSGANVLTFGAGSRLTVL.